The clone carrying this TCR beta chain was recorded once. The table came from immunoSEQ multiplex PCR; TCRdb's copy has only in-frame clones and leaves some out. Of 310,000 or so clones listed, roughly 87% are singletons. The data belong to a study of blood T cell repertoires in COVID-19. Turning to the study itself: The United States, Italy and Spain were the sources of the acute and convalescent COVID-19 samples.

CDR1 SGHTA and CDR2 FQGNSA come from the germline V gene. V lost 5 bases and J 1 base, leaving 8 bases between the germline ends. The CDR3 is made up of 13 amino acids. The chain carries TRBV7-2 and TRBJ1-1; TRBD1 might be the D (5 bases). Input material: PBMCs or T cells enriched from blood (not recorded which). The receptor comes from a young woman who had recovered from COVID-19. The CDR3 is CASSPTGNTEAFF. The CDR3 region has the DNA TGTGCCAGCAGCCCCACAGGGAACACTGAAGCTTTCTTT. Looking up the rest from reference TRBV7-2 and TRBJ1-1 gives the full variable domain: GAGVSQSPSNKVTEKGKDVELRCDPISGHTALYWYRQSLGQGLEFLIYFQGNSAPDKSGLPSDRFSAERTGGSVSTLTIQRTQQEDSAVYLCASSPTGNTEAFFGQGTRLTVV.